This T cell receptor (beta chain) comes out of a study of T cell responses to AZD1222 COVID-19 vaccine. Clones were sequenced by immunoSEQ multiplex PCR, and TCRdb holds only the in-frame ones, with some missing. The sample holds 90,000 to 120,000 clones, about 93% seen once. The CDR3 runs to 13 residues. CDR1 and CDR2 (germline): MNHEY, SVGAGI. The V end was cut by 7 bases, the J end by 1 base, with 10 bases between. The material was peripheral blood, obtained 28 days after the second AZD1222 dose. The chain recombines TRBV6-5 with TRBJ1-1; D not certain. The sequence derives from an adult who received the AZD1222 COVID-19 vaccine. CDR3: CASTAIGNTEAFF. CDR3 DNA sequence: TGTGCCAGCACGGCGATCGGGAACACTGAAGCTTTCTTT.